Below, 16 T cell receptor beta chains from the same sample are listed, as sequenced in a study of shared T cell receptors in the human thymus. Here immunoSEQ multiplex PCR was the method, and the copy in TCRdb shows in-frame clones only, minus some. The repertoire holds approximately 490,000 clones, approximately 78% seen once, with approximately 0.013% in the top ten. These data are also associated with another study on human thymus T cells.

Material: thymocytes. The receptors shown here come from a boy under three years old with a congenital heart defect.

The CDR3 DNA reads as TGCGCCAGCAGCCAAGCAGCGGACCTAGCGGGAGGGCCGTCTGAGCAGTTCTTC. Translation gives CASSQAADLAGGPSEQFF. V is TRBV4-3 and J is TRBJ2-1, with 12 bases matching TRBD2. With V trimmed by 1 base and J by 9 bases, 13 bases remained unmatched. The germline gives CDR1 LGHNA, CDR2 YSLEER. This CDR3 has 18 residues.

Details on this clone: At one end the junction does not follow the germline gene, possibly because of a read error. The chain uses TRBV28 and TRBJ1-1; 10 nucleotides align to TRBD1. The CDR3 is 20 amino acids. Germline CDR1 and CDR2: MDHEN and SYDVKM. The CDR3 DNA is TGTGCCAGCGGTTTTGCCCATCCTTGGACAGGGGGGGACTCGAACACTGAAGCTTTCTTT. Encoded protein: CASGFAHPWTGGDSNTEAFF.

The chain uses TRBV12-5 and TRBJ1-2, with 8 bases aligning to TRBD1. Per the germline V gene, CDR1 is LGHNT and CDR2 is FRNRAP. CDR3 size: 15 residues. With V trimmed by 5 bases and J by 7 bases, 12 bases remained unmatched. The CDR3 here is CASGQPRDRIGGYTF. The CDR3 DNA reads as TGTGCTAGTGGTCAACCCCGGGACAGGATCGGTGGCTACACCTTC. Full variable domain (rest looked up from reference TRBV12-5 and TRBJ1-2): DARVTQTPRHKVTEMGQEVTMRCQPILGHNTVFWYRQTMMQGLELLAYFRNRAPLDDSGMPKDRFSAEMPDATLATLKIQPSEPRDSAVYFCASGQPRDRIGGYTFGSGTRLTVV.

The CDR3 DNA reads TGTGCCAGCAGTTTAGCCGACCCCGGGACTAGCGGGACATACAATGAGCAGTTCTTC. Translating gives CASSLADPGTSGTYNEQFF. The chain links TRBV27 to TRBJ2-1, with 13 nucleotides matching TRBD2. Germline V CDR1 and CDR2: MNHEY, SMNVEV (reference sequence). Losses at the gene ends were 2 bases for V and 4 bases for J; bases not matched to a gene: 11. CDR3 length: 19 amino acids.

This chain connects TRBV27 to TRBJ2-3; 8 bases are shared with TRBD1. J was trimmed by 4 bases and V by 5 bases; bases with no gene match: 17. CDR3 length equals 18 residues. The germline V gene has CDR1 MNHEY and CDR2 SMNVEV (reference sequence). CDR3 nucleotides: TGTGCCAGCAGTCTCTCCCTTCCGGGACAGGTATTCGCAGATACGCAGTATTTT. It codes for CASSLSLPGQVFADTQYF.

The V gene is TRBV9, the J gene TRBJ2-2; 9 nucleotides align to TRBD2. With 0 bases clipped from V and 8 bases from J, the junction kept 11 bases outside the gene matches. The CDR3 contains 17 residues. Germline lookup yields CDR1 SGDLS and CDR2 YYNGEE. CDR3 in DNA: TGTGCCAGCAGCGTAGAGCTTCGCGGGAGGGCCGCTGGGGAGCTGTTTTTT. It yields the protein CASSVELRGRAAGELFF.

The chain couples TRBV11-2 to TRBJ2-1, with 14 positions matching TRBD2. Germline CDR1 reads SGHAT; CDR2 reads FQNNGV. The CDR3 runs to 16 residues. V shed 4 bases and J 7 bases; nucleotides not matched to a gene: 6. DNA for the CDR3: TGTGCCAGCAGCTCTACGACTAGCGGGGGGGGGAATGAGCAGTTCTTC. This translates into CASSSTTSGGGNEQFF.

CDR3 sequence (DNA): TGTGCCAGCAGCCCTAACCCGGGACAGCCGGCCTCCTACGAGCAGTACTTC. It codes for CASSPNPGQPASYEQYF. The chain couples TRBV14 to TRBJ2-7; 7 bases fit TRBD1. Trimming removed 4 bases from V and 0 bases from J; junction bases left unmatched: 12. The germline V gene encodes CDR1 SGHDN and CDR2 FVKESK. The CDR3 totals 17 residues.

This clone has just a few counts. V and J are TRBV6-5 and TRBJ1-1; 9 bases line up with TRBD1. The junction had 12 bases not matched to a gene; V was cut back by 6 bases and J by 10 bases. The CDR3 is made up of 14 amino acids. Germline V gene lookup returns CDR1 MNHEY and CDR2 SVGAGI. The CDR3: CASSPPGQGQGAFF. The CDR3, as DNA: TGTGCCAGCAGCCCGCCGGGACAGGGTCAAGGAGCTTTCTTT.

Notes on this clone: A read error is likely, as this CDR3 ends without the conserved phenylalanine or tryptophan. No DNA is shown, since the ends of the CDR3 on it are uncertain; the CDR3 is the one TCRdb lists. The chain employs TRBV7-8 and TRBJ2-7; no check of the table's D call, TRBD1, against the DNA was made. Germline CDR1 and CDR2: SGHVS and FQNEAQ. The CDR3 region is 12 residues in length, termini included. CDR3 loop: CASSLVGGAVIN.

V gene TRBV27 combines with J gene TRBJ2-3; 11 bases are a match to TRBD2. Trimming at V came to 5 bases and at J to 1 base, leaving 5 bases not matched to a gene. CDR3 length: 16 amino acids. The germline CDR1 and CDR2 sequences are MNHEY and SMNVEV (reference sequence). CDR3 in DNA: TGTGCCAGCAGTCAACGGGGACTAGCGGGCACAGATACGCAGTATTTT. Its protein is CASSQRGLAGTDTQYF.

This chain uses TRBV28 with TRBJ1-4, with a weak D call TRBD1 (6 bases). The germline V gene encodes CDR1 MDHEN and CDR2 SYDVKM. The CDR3 spans 16 residues. The germline V and J ends were trimmed by 5 bases and 0 bases, with 13 bases remaining between them. The CDR3: CASSNGQQTTNEKLFF. The CDR3 DNA reads TGTGCCAGCAGTAACGGACAGCAAACAACTAATGAAAAACTGTTTTTT.

This clone was seen only a few times. This sequence joins TRBV5-1 and TRBJ2-3; 14 bases are shared with TRBD2. CDR1 and CDR2 from the germline V gene are SGHRS and YFSETQ. J was trimmed by 5 bases and V by 4 bases; bases with no gene match: 9. The CDR3 has 17 residues. The CDR3 bases are TGCGCCAGCAGCCCGCGACTAGCGGGAGGGCCAGTAGATACGCAGTATTTT. This gives the protein CASSPRLAGGPVDTQYF.

The V and J genes are TRBV27 and TRBJ1-2; 11 positions match TRBD1. The V gene end was trimmed by 5 bases and the J gene end by 5 bases; junction bases not matched to a gene: 13. The CDR3 loop spans 17 amino acids. Looked up from germline, CDR1 is MNHEY and CDR2 is SMNVEV (reference sequence). For the CDR3, the DNA is TGTGCCAGCAGTCTATTCCCCGGACAGGGGGCACGATATGGCTACACCTTC. Its translation is CASSLFPGQGARYGYTF.

The chain carries TRBV27 and TRBJ2-7; possible D gene TRBD2, 6 bases. This CDR3 is built from 16 residues. Germline lookup yields CDR1 MNHEY and CDR2 SMNVEV (reference sequence). The V gene lost 4 bases and the J gene lost 0 bases, with 16 bases spanning the gap. Written as DNA, the CDR3 is TGTGCCAGCAGTTACCAGCGGGTCCCTAGCTCCTACGAGCAGTACTTC. It codes for CASSYQRVPSSYEQYF.

V is TRBV5-6 and J is TRBJ1-5; D unresolved. The CDR3 spans 14 residues. Per germline, CDR1 SGHDT and CDR2 YYEEEE. V was pared by 0 bases and J by 6 bases, with 10 bases between. CDR3 sequence reads: CASSLAGRPQPQHF. The CDR3 DNA reads as TGTGCCAGCAGCTTGGCGGGTAGACCTCAGCCCCAGCATTTT.